What follows are 7 T cell receptor beta chains derived from one specimen sequenced in a study of blood T cell repertoires in COVID-19 (dated by TCRdb to about 2020). The library was produced with the immunoSEQ multiplex PCR assay. TCRdb re-hosts the immuneACCESS table, in-frame sequences only. Its copies lack some clones; in the studies checked, an unresolved V gene accounts for under half of them, and the cause for the rest is not known. For this sample there are around 480,000 clones; approximately 89% appear just once. Around 12% of the sample rests with the top ten. The sequencing input was peripheral blood. The receptors come from a woman aged 45-59 years with COVID-19, enrolled during active disease.

The chain carries TRBV30 and TRBJ1-3; possibly TRBD1 for D (5 bases). V lost 3 bases and J 3 bases, leaving 9 bases between the germline ends. CDR3 length equals 13 residues. Germline assignment: CDR1 GTSNPN and CDR2 SVGIG (reference sequence). CDR3 nucleotide sequence: TGTGCCTGGAGGCGGGGGAGTGGAAACACCATATATTTT. Encoded protein: CAWRRGSGNTIYF.

This chain joins TRBV30 and TRBJ1-6; weak D call: TRBD1 (5 bases). The CDR3 covers 14 residues. Germline V lookup: CDR1 GTSNPN, CDR2 SVGIG (reference sequence). V lost 3 bases, J lost 6 bases, and 12 bases lay in between. The DNA of the CDR3 is TGTGCCTGGAGCCCCAGGAGGGGTAATTCACCCCTCCACTTT. Encoded protein: CAWSPRRGNSPLHF.

This clone was seen a single time. This chain links TRBV12-5 with TRBJ2-5; 7 bases line up with TRBD1. Germline V gene data show CDR1 as LGHNT and CDR2 as FRNRAP. Trimming at V came to 3 bases and at J to 5 bases, leaving 15 bases not matched to a gene. This CDR3 comprises 17 residues. CDR3 loop: CASGFHSITGVDETQYF. As DNA, the CDR3 is TGTGCTAGTGGTTTCCACTCCATAACAGGGGTCGATGAGACCCAGTACTTC. Drawing the rest from reference TRBV12-5 and TRBJ2-5, the complete variable domain is DARVTQTPRHKVTEMGQEVTMRCQPILGHNTVFWYRQTMMQGLELLAYFRNRAPLDDSGMPKDRFSAEMPDATLATLKIQPSEPRDSAVYFCASGFHSITGVDETQYFGPGTRLLVL.

The chain uses TRBV6-5 and TRBJ1-1; D is perhaps TRBD1 (6 bases). The germline gives CDR1 MNHEY, CDR2 SVGAGI. CDR3 length equals 12 residues. V was trimmed by 6 bases and J by 6 bases, leaving 11 bases between them. CDR3 sequence: CASRTQGPEAFF. CDR3 DNA: TGTGCCAGCAGAACACAGGGCCCTGAAGCTTTCTTT.

This chain uses TRBV12-3 or TRBV12-4 with TRBJ1-5; D remains unclear. CDR3 size: 13 residues. The V gene lost 4 bases and the J gene lost 7 bases, with 11 bases spanning the gap. The CDR3 bases are TGTGCCAGCAGTTCGGAGGGCCCCCAGCCCCAGCATTTT. It encodes CASSSEGPQPQHF.

The chain carries TRBV12-3 or TRBV12-4 and TRBJ2-7, with a possible D match to TRBD2 (6 bases). The CDR3 is made up of 13 amino acids. V lost 6 bases, J lost 3 bases, and 12 bases lay in between. The CDR3 region has the DNA TGTGCCAGCAGCAACGGACTACACTACGAGCAGTACTTC. This sequence encodes CASSNGLHYEQYF.

This rearrangement joins TRBV6-4 to TRBJ2-1, with a possible D match to TRBD2 (6 bases). Germline CDR1 reads MRHNA; CDR2 reads SNTAGT. V dropped 3 bases and J dropped 10 bases, with 10 bases sitting between them. This CDR3 contains 12 residues. CDR3 region: CASSDSGVEQFF. CDR3 bases: TGTGCCAGCAGTGATTCGGGGGTCGAGCAGTTCTTC.